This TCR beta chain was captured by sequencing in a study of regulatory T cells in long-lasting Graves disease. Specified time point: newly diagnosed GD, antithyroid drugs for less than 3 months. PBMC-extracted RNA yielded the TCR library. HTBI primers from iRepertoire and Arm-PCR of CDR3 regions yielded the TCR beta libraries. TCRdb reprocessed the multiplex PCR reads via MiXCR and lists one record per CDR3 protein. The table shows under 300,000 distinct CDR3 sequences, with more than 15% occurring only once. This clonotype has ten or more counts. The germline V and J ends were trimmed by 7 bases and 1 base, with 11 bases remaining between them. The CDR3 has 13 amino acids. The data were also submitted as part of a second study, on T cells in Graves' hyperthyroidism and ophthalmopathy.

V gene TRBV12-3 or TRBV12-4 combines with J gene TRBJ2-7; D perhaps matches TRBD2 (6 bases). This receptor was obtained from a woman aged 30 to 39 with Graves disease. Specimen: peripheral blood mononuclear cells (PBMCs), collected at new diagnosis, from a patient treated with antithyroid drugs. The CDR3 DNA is TGTGCCAGCAAAGGGGCGGGGTCCTACGAGCAGTACTTC. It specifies CASKGAGSYEQYF.